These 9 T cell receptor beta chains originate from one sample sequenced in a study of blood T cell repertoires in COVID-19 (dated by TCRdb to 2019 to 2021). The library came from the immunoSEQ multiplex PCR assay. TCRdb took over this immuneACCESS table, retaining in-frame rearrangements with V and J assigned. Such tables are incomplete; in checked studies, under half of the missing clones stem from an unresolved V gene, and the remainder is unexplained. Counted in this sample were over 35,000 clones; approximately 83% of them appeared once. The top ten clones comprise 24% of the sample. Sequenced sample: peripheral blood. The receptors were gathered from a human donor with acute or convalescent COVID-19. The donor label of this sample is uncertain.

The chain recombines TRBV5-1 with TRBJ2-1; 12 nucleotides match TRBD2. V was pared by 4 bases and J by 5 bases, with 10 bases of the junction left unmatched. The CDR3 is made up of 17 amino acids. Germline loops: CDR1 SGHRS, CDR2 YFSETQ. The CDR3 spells CASSALAGGTPDNEQFF. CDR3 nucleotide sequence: TGCGCCAGCAGCGCCCTAGCGGGAGGGACTCCTGACAATGAGCAGTTCTTC.

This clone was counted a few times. The chain's CDR3 is CASSVDGLIYGYTF. The CDR3 bases are TGTGCCAGCAGCGTCGACGGACTAATCTATGGCTACACCTTC. V usage is TRBV7-2 and J usage is TRBJ1-2, with unresolved D. The V gene lost 5 bases and the J gene lost 4 bases, with 14 bases spanning the gap. This CDR3 is 14 amino acids long. Germline V gene data show CDR1 as SGHTA and CDR2 as FQGNSA.

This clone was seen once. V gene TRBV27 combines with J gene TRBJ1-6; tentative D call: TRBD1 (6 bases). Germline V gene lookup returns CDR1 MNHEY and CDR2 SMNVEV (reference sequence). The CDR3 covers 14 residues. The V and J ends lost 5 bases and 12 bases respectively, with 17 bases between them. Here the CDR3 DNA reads TGTGCCAGCAGTCCGGGGACACCCTCCGTACCCCTCCACTTT. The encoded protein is CASSPGTPSVPLHF.

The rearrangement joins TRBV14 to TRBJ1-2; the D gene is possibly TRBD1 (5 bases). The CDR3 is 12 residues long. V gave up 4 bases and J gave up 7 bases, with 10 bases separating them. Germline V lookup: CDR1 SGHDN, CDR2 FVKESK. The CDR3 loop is CASSPGGFGYTF. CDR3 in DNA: TGTGCCAGCAGCCCCGGGGGATTTGGCTACACCTTC.

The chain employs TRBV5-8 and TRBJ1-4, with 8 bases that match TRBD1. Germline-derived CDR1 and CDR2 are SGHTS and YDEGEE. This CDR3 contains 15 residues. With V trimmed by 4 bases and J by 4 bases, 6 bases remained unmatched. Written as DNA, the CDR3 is TGTGCCAGCAGCGGATGGACAGGGTATAATGAAAAACTGTTTTTT. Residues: CASSGWTGYNEKLFF.

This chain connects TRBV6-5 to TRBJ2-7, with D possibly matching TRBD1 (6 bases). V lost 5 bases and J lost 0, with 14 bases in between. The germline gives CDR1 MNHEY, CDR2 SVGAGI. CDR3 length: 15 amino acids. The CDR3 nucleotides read TGTGCCAGCAGTCTAGGGACATCCCGCTCCTACGAGCAGTACTTC. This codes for CASSLGTSRSYEQYF.

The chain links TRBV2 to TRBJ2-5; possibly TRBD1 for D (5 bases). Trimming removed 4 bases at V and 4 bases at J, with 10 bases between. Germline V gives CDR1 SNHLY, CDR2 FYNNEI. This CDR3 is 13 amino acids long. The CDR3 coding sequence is TGTGCCAGCAGTGTGGGGCAGCGAGAGACCCAGTACTTC. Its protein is CASSVGQRETQYF.

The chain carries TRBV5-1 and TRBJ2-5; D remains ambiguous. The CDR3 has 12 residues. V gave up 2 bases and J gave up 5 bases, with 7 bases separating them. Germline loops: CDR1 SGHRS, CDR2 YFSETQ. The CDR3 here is CASSFARETQYF. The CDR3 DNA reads TGCGCCAGCAGCTTCGCGAGGGAGACCCAGTACTTC.

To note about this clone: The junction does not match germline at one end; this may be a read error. CDR3 region: CASSLNSGTSTPNEQFF. The CDR3 coding sequence is TGTGCTAGCAGCTTAAATTCCGGGACTAGTACACCCAATGAGCAGTTCTTC. The chain carries TRBV7-7 and TRBJ2-1; 8 bases match TRBD2. This CDR3 spans 17 amino acids. Germline V gene data show CDR1 as SSHAT and CDR2 as FNYEAQ (reference sequence).